The TCR beta chain described here comes from a study of cytomegalovirus exposure and HLA in healthy donors. Whole-study results and caveats: The study listed approximately 160 cytomegalovirus-associated TCR beta chains. 16,951 TCR beta sequences were associated with HLA alleles at 0.05 false discovery rate in a later analysis.

The length of the CDR3 is 15 residues. Germline-derived CDR1 and CDR2 are SGHAT and FQNNGV. The V end was cut by 4 bases, the J end by 1 base, with 12 bases between. This PCR relied on a set of 60 Vbeta primers and 13 Jbeta primers. Authors' methods: A follow-up analysis tallied about 80 million unique TCR beta chains, some 9.9 million shared. Data came from immunoSEQ multiplex PCR; TCRdb stores just in-frame clones and leaves some out. The V and J calls and clone size are taken from that table; D and trimming were inferred from the DNA. The sample includes around 120,000 clones, over 60% of them seen just once. This clone has just a few counts. Antigen specificity is unknown.

What was sequenced was PBMCs. The chain has TRBV11-2 and TRBJ2-3, with D perhaps TRBD1 (6 bases). This receptor was taken from a woman in her 40s in good health and CMV-seropositive. CDR3 sequence: CASSSDSLGTDTQYF. For the CDR3, the DNA is TGTGCCAGCAGCTCGGACAGCCTGGGCACAGATACGCAGTATTTT.